This TCR beta chain was profiled in a study of blood T cells in healthy people across ages. Sample-barcoded 5' priming and a J-beta primer mix drove a second PCR of roughly 6 to 12 cycles. One entry per CDR3 protein results from TCRdb running MiXCR on the 5' RACE reads. The top ten clones hold 2% to 2.5% of a sample with roughly 1,800,000 distinct CDR3 sequences, roughly 50% of them seen once. Germline CDR1 is MNHEY and CDR2 is SVGAGI. This CDR3 comprises 15 residues. V lost 4 bases, J lost 2 bases, and 6 bases stayed unmatched. This clonotype has just a few counts. The gene calls are TRBV6-5 and TRBJ2-5; 8 bases match TRBD2. This receptor was obtained from a woman in her forties in good health. Sequences were obtained from blood. In nucleotides, the CDR3 is TGTGCCAGCAGTTCGGTAGCGGGGCAACAAGAGACCCAGTACTTC. This gives the protein CASSSVAGQQETQYF.